This TCR beta chain was sequenced during a study of shared clonotypes between healthy human individuals. About the study: Three plates were used per donor for CD4 naive, three for CD4 memory, two for CD8 naive and one for CD8 memory.

The V end lost 0 bases, the J end lost 10 bases, and 16 bases lay between the germline ends. CDR3 length equals 14 residues. Germline values: CDR1 SGDLS, CDR2 YYNGEE. Data came from immunoSEQ multiplex PCR; TCRdb stores just in-frame clones and leaves some out. The table records about a million clones, under 80% of them present only once. The rearrangement uses TRBV9 and TRBJ2-5; no clear D gene. Sequencing was done on a sample of memory CD4+ T cells sorted from blood. Subset in this sample: CD45RA-negative fraction. This clonotype was sampled from a man aged 18 to 35 in good health. The CDR3 DNA sequence: TGTGCCAGCAGCGTAGTCCCGGAAGGCGGCGACCAGTACTTC. This translates into CASSVVPEGGDQYF.